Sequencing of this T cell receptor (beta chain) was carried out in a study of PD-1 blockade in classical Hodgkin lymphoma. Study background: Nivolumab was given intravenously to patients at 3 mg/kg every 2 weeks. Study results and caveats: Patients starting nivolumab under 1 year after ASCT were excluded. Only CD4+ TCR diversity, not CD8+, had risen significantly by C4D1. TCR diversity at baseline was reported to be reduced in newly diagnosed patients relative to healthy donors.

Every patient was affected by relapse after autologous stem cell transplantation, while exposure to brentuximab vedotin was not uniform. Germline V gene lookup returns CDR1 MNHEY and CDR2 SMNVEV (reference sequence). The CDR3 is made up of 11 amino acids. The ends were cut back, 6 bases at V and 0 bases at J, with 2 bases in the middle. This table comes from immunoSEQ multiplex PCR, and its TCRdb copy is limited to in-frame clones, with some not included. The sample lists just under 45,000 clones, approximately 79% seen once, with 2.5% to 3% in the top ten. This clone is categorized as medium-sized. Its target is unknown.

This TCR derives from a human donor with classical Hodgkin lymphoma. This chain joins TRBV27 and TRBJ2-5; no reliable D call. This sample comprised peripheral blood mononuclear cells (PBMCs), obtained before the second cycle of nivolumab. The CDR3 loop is CASRHQETQYF. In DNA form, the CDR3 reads TGTGCCAGCAGGCACCAAGAGACCCAGTACTTC.